These 2 T cell receptor beta chains were all obtained from the same sample, sequenced in a study of blood T cell repertoires in COVID-19. Generated by immunoSEQ multiplex PCR, the TCRdb table keeps only in-frame clones and is missing some. Of over 70,000 clones in the sample, 86% were seen once. What was sequenced was peripheral blood. The receptors derive from a human donor in a cohort sampled during active COVID-19.

V and J are TRBV20-1 and TRBJ2-3; TRBD2 agrees at 7 bases. Per the germline V gene, CDR1 is DFQATT and CDR2 is SNEGSKA (reference sequence). CDR3 size: 16 residues. Losses at the gene ends were 3 bases for V and 2 bases for J; bases not matched to a gene: 11. The CDR3 protein is CSASRPSGADTDTQYF. DNA of the CDR3: TGCAGTGCTAGTCGTCCCAGCGGGGCCGACACAGATACGCAGTATTTT.

V is TRBV11-2 and J is TRBJ2-5; 7 positions match TRBD1. The germline CDR1 and CDR2 sequences are SGHAT and FQNNGV. After removal of 1 base from V and 0 bases from J, the junction contained 5 bases not matched to a gene. This CDR3 comprises 16 residues. The CDR3 DNA reads TGTGCCAGCAGCTTAGTTGGGACAGTGTACCAAGAGACCCAGTACTTC. Amino acid sequence: CASSLVGTVYQETQYF.